Included here is one T cell receptor beta chain sequence, with context. As yet, its antigen is unknown. This sample stems from a study of OX40 agonist ivuxolimab in advanced cancers. Study observations and caveats: Both blood CD4+ and CD8+ T cells showed clonal growth by week 6 at 0.1 to 3.0 mg/kg.

Autoimmune disease history or systemic immunosuppression excluded patients. Method: immunoSEQ multiplex PCR; TCRdb's copy keeps in-frame clones and lacks some. The sample lists about 99,000 clones; more than 95% were seen once. The CDR3 consists of 15 residues. CDR1 is SEHNR and CDR2 is FQNEAQ in the germline V gene (reference sequence). The V end was cut by 5 bases, the J end by 4 bases, with 17 bases between. The source of this sequence is an adult with an advanced solid tumor such as melanoma, head and neck, liver or kidney cancer. Sequenced material: CD4+ or CD8+ T cells sorted from blood, taken in a trial of the OX40 agonist ivuxolimab. The V call is TRBV7-9, the J call TRBJ1-1; D possibly corresponds to TRBD1 (6 bases). CDR3 region: CASSPQQGQSTEAFF. The DNA for the CDR3 is TGTGCCAGCAGCCCGCAGCAGGGGCAGAGCACTGAAGCTTTCTTT.